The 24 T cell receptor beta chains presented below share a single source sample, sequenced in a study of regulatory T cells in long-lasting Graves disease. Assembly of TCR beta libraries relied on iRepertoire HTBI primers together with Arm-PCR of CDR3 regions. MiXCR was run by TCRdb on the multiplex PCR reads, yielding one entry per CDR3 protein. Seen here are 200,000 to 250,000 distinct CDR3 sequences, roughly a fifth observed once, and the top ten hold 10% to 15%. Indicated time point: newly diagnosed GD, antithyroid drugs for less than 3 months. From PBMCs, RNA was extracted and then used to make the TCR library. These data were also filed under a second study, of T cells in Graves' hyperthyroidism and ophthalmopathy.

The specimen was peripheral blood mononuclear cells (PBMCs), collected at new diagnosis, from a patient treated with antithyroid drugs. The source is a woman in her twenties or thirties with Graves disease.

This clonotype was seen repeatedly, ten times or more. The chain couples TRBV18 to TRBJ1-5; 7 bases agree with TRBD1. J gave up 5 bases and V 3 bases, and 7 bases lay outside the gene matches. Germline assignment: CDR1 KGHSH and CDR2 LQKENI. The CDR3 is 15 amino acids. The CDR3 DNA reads TGTGCCAGCTCACCCGAAAGAGACAGGGATCAGCCCCAGCATTTT. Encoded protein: CASSPERDRDQPQHF.

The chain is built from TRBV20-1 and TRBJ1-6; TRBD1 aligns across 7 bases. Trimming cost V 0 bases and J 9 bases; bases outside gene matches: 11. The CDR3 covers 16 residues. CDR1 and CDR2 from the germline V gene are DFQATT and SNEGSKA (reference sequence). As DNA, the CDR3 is TGCAGTGCTAGAGACGTCGCCCGAGGGGGCGGTTCACCCCTCCACTTT. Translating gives CSARDVARGGGSPLHF.

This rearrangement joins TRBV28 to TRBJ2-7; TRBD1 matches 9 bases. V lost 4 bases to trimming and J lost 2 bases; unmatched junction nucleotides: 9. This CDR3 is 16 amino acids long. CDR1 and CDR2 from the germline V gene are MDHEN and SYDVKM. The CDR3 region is CASSYSPDRGAYEQYF. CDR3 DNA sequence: TGTGCCAGCAGTTATTCTCCGGACAGGGGAGCCTACGAGCAGTACTTC.

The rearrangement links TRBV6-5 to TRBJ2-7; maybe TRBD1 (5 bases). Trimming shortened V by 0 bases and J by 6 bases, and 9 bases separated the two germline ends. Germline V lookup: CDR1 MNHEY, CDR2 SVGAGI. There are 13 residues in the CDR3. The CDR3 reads CASSYSKGREQYF. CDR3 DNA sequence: TGTGCCAGCAGTTACTCGAAGGGGCGCGAGCAGTACTTC.

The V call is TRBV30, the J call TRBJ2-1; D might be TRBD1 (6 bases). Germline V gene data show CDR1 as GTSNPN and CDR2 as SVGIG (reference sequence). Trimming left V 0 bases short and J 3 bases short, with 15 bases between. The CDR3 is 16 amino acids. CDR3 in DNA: TGTGCCTGGAGTGTAAGTTTGCAGACAGGCTACAATGAGCAGTTCTTC. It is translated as CAWSVSLQTGYNEQFF.

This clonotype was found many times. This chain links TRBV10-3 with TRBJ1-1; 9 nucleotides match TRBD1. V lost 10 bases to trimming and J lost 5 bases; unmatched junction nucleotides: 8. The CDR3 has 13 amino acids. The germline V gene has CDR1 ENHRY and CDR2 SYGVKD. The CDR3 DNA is TGTGCCAACTTCCGGGACAGGGAGACTGAAGCTTTCTTT. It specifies CANFRDRETEAFF.

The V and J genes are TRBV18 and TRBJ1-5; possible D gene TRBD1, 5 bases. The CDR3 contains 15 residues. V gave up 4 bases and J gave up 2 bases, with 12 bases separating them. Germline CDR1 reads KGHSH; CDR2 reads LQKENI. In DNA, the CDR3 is TGTGCCAGCTCACAAGACGGGGCGGGCAATCAGCCCCAGCATTTT. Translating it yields CASSQDGAGNQPQHF. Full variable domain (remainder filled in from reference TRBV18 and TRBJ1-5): NAGVMQNPRHLVRRRGQEARLRCSPMKGHSHVYWYRQLPEEGLKFMVYLQKENIIDESGMPKERFSAEFPKEGPSILRIQQVVRGDSAAYFCASSQDGAGNQPQHFGDGTRLSIL.

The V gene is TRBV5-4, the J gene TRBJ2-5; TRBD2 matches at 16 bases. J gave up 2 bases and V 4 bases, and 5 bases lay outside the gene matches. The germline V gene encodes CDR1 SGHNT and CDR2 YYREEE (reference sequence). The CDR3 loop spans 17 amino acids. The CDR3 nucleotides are TGTGCCAGCAGCGGGACTAGCGGGAGGGCCCTGCAAGAGACCCAGTACTTC. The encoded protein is CASSGTSGRALQETQYF.

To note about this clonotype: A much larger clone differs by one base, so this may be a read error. The CDR3 nucleotides are TGTGCCACGGGCGAGACAGACGGAAGCACCATATATTTT. It encodes CATGETDGSTIYF. This sequence joins TRBV10-3 and TRBJ1-3; D may be TRBD1 (5 bases). CDR1 is ENHRY, CDR2 SYGVKD, per germline. The CDR3 has 13 amino acids.

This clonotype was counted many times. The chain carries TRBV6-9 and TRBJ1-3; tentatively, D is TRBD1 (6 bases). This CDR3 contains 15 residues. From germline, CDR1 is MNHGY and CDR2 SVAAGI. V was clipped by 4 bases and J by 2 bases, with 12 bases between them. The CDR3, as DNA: TGTGCCAGCAGTTCACAGGGTCTAACTGGAAACACCATATATTTT. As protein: CASSSQGLTGNTIYF.

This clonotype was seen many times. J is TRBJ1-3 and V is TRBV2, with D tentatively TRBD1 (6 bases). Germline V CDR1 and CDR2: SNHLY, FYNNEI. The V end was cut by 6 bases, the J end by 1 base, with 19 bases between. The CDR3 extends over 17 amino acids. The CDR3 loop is CASSHLVVGASGNTIYF. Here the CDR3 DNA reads TGTGCCAGCAGCCACCTCGTCGTGGGGGCTTCTGGAAACACCATATATTTT.

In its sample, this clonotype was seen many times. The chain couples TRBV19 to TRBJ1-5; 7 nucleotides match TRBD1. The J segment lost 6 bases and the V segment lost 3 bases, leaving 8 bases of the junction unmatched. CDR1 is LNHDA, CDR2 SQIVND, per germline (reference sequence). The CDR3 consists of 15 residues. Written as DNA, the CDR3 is TGTGCCAGTAGTATGCGCACAGGGGACGCTCAGCCCCAGCATTTT. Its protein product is CASSMRTGDAQPQHF.

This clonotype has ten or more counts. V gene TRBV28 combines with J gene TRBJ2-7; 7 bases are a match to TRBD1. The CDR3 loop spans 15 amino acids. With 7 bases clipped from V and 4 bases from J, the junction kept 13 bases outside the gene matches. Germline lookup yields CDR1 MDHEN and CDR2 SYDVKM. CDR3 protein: CASINVGGRAYEQYF. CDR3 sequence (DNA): TGTGCCAGCATCAATGTAGGGGGCAGGGCTTACGAGCAGTACTTC.

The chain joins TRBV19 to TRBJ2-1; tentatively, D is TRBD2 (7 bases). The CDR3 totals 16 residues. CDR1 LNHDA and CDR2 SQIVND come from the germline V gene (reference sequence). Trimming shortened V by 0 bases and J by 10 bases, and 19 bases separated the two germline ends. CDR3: CASSIDRGARGHEQFF. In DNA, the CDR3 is TGTGCCAGTAGTATAGATAGAGGGGCGCGGGGGCACGAGCAGTTCTTC.

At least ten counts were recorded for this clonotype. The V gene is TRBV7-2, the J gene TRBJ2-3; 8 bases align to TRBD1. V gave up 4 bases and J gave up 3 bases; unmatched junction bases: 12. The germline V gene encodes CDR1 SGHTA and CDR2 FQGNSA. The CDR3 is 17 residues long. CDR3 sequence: CASSYVQGGLLTDTQYF. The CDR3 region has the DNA TGTGCCAGCAGCTACGTACAGGGGGGCCTTTTGACAGATACGCAGTATTTT.

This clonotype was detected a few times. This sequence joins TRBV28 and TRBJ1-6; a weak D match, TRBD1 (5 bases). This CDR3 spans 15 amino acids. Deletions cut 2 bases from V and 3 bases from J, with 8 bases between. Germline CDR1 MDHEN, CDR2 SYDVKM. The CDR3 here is CASSLTGGYNSPLHF. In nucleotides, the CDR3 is TGTGCCAGCAGTTTAACCGGGGGCTATAATTCACCCCTCCACTTT.

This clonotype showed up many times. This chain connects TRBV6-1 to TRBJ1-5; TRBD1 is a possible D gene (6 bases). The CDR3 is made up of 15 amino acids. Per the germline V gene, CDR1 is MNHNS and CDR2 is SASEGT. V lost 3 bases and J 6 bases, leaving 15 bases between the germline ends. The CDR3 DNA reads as TGTGCCAGCAGTGAGTTGGGGGGGCAGAGTCAGCCCCAGCATTTT. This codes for CASSELGGQSQPQHF.

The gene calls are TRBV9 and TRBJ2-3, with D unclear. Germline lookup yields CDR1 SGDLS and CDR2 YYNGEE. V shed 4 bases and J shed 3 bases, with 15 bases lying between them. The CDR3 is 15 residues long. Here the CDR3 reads CASSPQPEWTDTQYF. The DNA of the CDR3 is TGTGCCAGCAGCCCCCAACCCGAGTGGACAGATACGCAGTATTTT.

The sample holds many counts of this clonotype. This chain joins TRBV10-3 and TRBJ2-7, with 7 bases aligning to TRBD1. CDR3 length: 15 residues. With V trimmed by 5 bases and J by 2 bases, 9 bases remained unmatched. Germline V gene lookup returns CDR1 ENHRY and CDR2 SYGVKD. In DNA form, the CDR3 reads TGTGCCATCAGTTCCGGACAGGCTCACACCTACGAGCAGTACTTC. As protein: CAISSGQAHTYEQYF.

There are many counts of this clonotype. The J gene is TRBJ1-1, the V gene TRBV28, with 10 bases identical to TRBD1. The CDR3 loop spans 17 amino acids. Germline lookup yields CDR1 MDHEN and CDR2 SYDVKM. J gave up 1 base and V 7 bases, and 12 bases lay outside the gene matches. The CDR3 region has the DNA TGTGCCAGCACTATCCGCCCCCGGGACAGGGGGAACACTGAAGCTTTCTTT. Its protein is CASTIRPRDRGNTEAFF.

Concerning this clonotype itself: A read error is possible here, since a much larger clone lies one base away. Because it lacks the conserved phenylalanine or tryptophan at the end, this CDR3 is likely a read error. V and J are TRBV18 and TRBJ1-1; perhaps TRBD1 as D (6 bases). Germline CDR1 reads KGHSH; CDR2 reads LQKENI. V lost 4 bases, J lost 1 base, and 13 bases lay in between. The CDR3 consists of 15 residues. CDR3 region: CASSLGGDKNTEAFL. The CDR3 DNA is TGTGCCAGCTCACTGGGGGGGGACAAGAACACTGAAGCTTTCCTT.

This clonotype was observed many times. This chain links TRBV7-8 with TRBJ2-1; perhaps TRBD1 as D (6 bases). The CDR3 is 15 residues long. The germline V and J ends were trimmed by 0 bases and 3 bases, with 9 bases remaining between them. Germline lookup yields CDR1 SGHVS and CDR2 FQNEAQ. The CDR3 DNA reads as TGTGCCAGCAGCTTAGCCGACAGGAGCTACAATGAGCAGTTCTTC. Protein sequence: CASSLADRSYNEQFF.

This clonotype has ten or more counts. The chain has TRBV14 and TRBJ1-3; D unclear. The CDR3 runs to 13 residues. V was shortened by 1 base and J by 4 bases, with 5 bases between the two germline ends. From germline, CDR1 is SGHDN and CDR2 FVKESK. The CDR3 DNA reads TGTGCCAGCAGCCAAGTGACGGGAAACACCATATATTTT. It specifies CASSQVTGNTIYF.

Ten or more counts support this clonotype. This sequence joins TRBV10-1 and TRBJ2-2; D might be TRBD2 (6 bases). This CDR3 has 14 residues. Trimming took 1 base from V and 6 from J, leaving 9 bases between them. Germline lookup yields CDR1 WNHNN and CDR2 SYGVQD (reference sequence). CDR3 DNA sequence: TGCGCCAGCAGTGAGTTCGGGGGACCCGGGGAGCTGTTTTTT. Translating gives CASSEFGGPGELFF.